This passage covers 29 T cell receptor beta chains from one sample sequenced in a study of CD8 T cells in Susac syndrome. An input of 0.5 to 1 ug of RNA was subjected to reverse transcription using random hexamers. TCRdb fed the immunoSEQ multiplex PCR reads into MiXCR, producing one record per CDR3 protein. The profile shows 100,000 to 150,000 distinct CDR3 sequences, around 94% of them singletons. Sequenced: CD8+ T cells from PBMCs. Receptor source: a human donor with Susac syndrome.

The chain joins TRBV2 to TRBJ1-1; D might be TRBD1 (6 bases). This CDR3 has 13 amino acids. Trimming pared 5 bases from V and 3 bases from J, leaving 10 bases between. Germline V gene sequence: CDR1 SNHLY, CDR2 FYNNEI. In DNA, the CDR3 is TGTGCCAGCAGTACAGGGTCGCACACTGAAGCTTTCTTT. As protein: CASSTGSHTEAFF. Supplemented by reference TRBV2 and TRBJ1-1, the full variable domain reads EPEVTQTPSHQVTQMGQEVILRCVPISNHLYFYWYRQILGQKVEFLVSFYNNEISEKSEIFDDQFSVERPDGSNFTLKIRSTKLEDSAMYFCASSTGSHTEAFFGQGTRLTVV.

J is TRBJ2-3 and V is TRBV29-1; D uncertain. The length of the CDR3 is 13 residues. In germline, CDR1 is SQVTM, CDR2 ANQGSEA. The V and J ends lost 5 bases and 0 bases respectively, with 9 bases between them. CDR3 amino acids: CSVFSESTDTQYF. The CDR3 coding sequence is TGCAGCGTTTTTTCGGAAAGCACAGATACGCAGTATTTT.

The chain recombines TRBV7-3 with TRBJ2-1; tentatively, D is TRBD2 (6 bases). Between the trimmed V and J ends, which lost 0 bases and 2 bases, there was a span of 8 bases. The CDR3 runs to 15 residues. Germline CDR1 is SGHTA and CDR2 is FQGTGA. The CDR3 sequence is CASSLTASAYNEQFF. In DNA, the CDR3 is TGTGCCAGCAGCTTAACGGCTAGCGCCTACAATGAGCAGTTCTTC.

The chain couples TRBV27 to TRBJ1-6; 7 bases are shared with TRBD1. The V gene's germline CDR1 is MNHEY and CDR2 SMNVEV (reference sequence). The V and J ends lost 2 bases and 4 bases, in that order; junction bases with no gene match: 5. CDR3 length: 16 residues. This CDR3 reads CASSLTPGGYNSPLHF. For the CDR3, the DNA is TGTGCCAGCAGTTTAACTCCAGGGGGATATAATTCACCCCTCCACTTT.

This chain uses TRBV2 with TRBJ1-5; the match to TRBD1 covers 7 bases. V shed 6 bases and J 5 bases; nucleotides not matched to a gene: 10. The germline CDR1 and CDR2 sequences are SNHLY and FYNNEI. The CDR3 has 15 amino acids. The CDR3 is CASRDADRADQPQHF. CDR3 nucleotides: TGTGCCAGCAGAGACGCAGACAGGGCCGATCAGCCCCAGCATTTT.

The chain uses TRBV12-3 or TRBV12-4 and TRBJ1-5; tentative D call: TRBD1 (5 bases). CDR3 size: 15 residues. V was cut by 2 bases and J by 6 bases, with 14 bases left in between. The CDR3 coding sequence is TGTGCCAGCAGTTTAAAGGCCTCAGGGAGTCAGCCCCAGCATTTT. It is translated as CASSLKASGSQPQHF.

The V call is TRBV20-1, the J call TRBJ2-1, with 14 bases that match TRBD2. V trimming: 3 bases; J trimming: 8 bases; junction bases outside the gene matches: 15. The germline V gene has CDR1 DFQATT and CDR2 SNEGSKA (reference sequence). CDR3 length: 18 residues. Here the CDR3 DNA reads TGCAGTGCTAGTCGCCCCCCGGGACTAGCGGGAGATAGGGATGAGCAGTTCTTC. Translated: CSASRPPGLAGDRDEQFF.

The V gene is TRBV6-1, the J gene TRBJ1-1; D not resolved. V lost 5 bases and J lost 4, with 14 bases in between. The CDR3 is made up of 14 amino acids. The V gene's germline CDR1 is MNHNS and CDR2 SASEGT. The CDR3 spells CASSPEVWGTEAFF. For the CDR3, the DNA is TGTGCCAGCAGTCCTGAGGTGTGGGGCACTGAAGCTTTCTTT.

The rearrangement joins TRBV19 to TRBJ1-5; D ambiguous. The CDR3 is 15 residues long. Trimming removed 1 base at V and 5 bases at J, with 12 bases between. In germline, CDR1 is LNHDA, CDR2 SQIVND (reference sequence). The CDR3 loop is CASSIAATGYQPQHF. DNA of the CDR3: TGTGCCAGTAGTATAGCGGCGACCGGCTATCAGCCCCAGCATTTT.

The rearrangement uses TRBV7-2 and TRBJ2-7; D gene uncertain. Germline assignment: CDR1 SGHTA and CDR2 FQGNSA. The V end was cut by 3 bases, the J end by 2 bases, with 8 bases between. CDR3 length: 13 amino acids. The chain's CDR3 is CASSLAKTYEQYF. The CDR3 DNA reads TGTGCCAGCAGCTTGGCCAAGACCTACGAGCAGTACTTC.

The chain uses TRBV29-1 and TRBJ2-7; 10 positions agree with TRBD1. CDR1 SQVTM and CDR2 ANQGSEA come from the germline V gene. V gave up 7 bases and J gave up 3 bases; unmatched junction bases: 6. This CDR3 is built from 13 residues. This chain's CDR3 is CSAGTGEDYEQYF. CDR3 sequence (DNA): TGCAGCGCCGGGACAGGGGAGGACTACGAGCAGTACTTC.

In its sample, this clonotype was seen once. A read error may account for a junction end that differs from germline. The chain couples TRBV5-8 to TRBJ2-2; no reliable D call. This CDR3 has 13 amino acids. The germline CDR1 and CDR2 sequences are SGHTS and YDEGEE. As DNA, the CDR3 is TGTGCCAGCAGCTTTTCGGGCATCGGTGTATTGGGGTTT. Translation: CASSFSGIGVLGF. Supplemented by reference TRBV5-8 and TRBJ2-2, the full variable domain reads EAGVTQSPTHLIKTRGQQATLRCSPISGHTSVYWYQQALGLGLQFLLWYDEGEERNRGNFPPRFSGRQFPNYSSELNVNALELEDSALYLCASSFSGIGVLGFGEGSRLTVL.

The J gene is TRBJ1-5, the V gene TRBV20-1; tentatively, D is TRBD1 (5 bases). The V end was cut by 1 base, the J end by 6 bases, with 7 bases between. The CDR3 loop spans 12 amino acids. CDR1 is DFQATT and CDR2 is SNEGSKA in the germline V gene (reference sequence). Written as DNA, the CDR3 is TGCAGTGCTAGAGTTCAGGGTCAGCCCCAGCATTTT. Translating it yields CSARVQGQPQHF.

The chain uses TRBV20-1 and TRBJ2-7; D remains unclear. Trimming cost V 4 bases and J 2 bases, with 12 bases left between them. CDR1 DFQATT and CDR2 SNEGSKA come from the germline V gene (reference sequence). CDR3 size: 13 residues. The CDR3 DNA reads TGCAGTGCTAACCAGGTCATGACCTACGAGCAGTACTTC. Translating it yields CSANQVMTYEQYF.

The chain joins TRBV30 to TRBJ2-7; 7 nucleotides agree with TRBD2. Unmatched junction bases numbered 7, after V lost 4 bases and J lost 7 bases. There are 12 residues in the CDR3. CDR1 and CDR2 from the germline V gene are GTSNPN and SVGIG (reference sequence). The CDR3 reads CAWKTSPTEQYF. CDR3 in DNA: TGTGCCTGGAAGACTAGCCCTACGGAGCAGTACTTC.

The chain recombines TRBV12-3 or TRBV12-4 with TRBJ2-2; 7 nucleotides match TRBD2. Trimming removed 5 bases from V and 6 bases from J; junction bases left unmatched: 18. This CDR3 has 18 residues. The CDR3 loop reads CASSGISGRRELSGELFF. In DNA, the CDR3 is TGTGCCAGCAGTGGGATTTCAGGTCGGCGGGAGCTCTCCGGGGAGCTGTTTTTT.

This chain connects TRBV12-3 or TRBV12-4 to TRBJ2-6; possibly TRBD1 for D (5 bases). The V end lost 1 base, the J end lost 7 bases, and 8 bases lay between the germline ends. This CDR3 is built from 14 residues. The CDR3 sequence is CASSLEGFANVLTF. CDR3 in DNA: TGTGCCAGCAGTTTAGAGGGGTTCGCCAACGTCCTGACTTTC.

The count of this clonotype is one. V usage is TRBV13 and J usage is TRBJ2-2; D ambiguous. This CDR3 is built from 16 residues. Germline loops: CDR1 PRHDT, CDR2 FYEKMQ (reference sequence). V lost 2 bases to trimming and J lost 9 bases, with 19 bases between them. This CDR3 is CASSLFWQANARELFF. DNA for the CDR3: TGTGCCAGCAGCTTATTCTGGCAGGCAAACGCTCGGGAGCTGTTTTTT.

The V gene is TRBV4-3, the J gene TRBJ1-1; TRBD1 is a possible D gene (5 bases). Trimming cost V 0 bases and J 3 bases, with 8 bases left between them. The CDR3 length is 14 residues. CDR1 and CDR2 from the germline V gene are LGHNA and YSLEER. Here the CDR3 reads CASSQDWGDTEAFF. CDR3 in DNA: TGCGCCAGCAGCCAAGATTGGGGGGACACTGAAGCTTTCTTT.

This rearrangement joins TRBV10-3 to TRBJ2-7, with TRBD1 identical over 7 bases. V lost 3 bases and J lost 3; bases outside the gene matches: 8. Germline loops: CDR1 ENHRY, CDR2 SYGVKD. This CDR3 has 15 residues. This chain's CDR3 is CAISDGTAWGYEQYF. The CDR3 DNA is TGTGCCATCAGTGACGGGACAGCATGGGGCTACGAGCAGTACTTC.

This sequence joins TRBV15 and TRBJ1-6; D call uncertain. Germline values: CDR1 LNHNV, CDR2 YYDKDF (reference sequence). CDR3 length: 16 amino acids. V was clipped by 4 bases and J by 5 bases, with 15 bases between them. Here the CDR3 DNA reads TGTGCCACCAGCAACATTCTTAGTCCCAATAATTCACCCCTCCACTTT. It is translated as CATSNILSPNNSPLHF. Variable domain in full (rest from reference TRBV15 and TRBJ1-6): DAMVIQNPRYQVTQFGKPVTLSCSQTLNHNVMYWYQQKSSQAPKLLFHYYDKDFNNEADTPDNFQSRRPNTSFCFLDIRSPGLGDTAMYLCATSNILSPNNSPLHFGNGTRLTVT.

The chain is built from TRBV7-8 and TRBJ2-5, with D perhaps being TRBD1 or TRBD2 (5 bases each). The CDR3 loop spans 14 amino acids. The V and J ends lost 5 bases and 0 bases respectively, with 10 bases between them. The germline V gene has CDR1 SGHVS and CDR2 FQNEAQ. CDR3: CASSPPGHQETQYF. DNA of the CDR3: TGTGCCAGCAGCCCTCCGGGACACCAAGAGACCCAGTACTTC. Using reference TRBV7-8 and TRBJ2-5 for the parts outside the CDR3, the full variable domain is GAGVSQSPRYKVAKRGQDVALRCDPISGHVSLFWYQQALGQGPEFLTYFQNEAQLDKSGLPSDRFFAERPEGSVSTLKIQRTQQEDSAVYLCASSPPGHQETQYFGPGTRLLVL.

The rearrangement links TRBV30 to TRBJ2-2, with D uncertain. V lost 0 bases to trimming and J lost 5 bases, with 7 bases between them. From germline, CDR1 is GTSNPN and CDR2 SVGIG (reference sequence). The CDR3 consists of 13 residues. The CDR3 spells CAWSVGGTGELFF. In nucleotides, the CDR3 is TGTGCCTGGAGTGTTGGCGGAACCGGGGAGCTGTTTTTT.

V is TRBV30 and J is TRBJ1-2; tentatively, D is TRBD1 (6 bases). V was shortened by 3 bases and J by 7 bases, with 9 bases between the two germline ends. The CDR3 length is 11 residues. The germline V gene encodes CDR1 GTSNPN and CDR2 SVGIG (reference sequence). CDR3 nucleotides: TGTGCCTGGAGAGGGGGTCGTGGCTACACCTTC. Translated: CAWRGGRGYTF. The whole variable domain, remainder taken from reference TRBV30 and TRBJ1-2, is SQTIHQWPATLVQPVGSPLSLECTVEGTSNPNLYWYRQAAGRGLQLLFYSVGIGQISSEVPQNLSASRPQDRQFILSSKKLLLSDSGFYLCAWRGGRGYTFGSGTRLTVV.

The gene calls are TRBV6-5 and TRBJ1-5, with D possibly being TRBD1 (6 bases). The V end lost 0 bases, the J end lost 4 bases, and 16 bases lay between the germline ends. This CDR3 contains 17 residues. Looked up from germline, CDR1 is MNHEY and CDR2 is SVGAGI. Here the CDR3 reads CASSYSFPTGANQPQHF. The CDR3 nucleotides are TGTGCCAGCAGTTACTCGTTCCCGACAGGCGCTAATCAGCCCCAGCATTTT.

CDR3 protein: CASRGQGIDGNTIYF. CDR3 DNA: TGTGCCAGCAGGGGGCAGGGTATAGACGGAAACACCATATATTTT. V is TRBV11-2 and J is TRBJ1-3, with a weak D call TRBD1 (5 bases). The length of the CDR3 is 15 residues. CDR1 is SGHAT, CDR2 FQNNGV, per germline. V was pared by 6 bases and J by 4 bases, with 16 bases between.

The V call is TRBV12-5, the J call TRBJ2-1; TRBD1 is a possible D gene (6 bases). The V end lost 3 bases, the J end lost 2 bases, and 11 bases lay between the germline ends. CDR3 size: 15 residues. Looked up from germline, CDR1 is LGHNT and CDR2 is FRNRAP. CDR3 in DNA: TGTGCTAGTGGTTTCCCCCAGGGGCCCTACAATGAGCAGTTCTTC. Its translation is CASGFPQGPYNEQFF.

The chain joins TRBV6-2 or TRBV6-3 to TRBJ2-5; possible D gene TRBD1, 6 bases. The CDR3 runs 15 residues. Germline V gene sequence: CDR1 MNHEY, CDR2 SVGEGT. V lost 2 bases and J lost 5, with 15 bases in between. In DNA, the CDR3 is TGTGCCAGCAGTTACATGACTCAGGGGTACGAGACCCAGTACTTC. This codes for CASSYMTQGYETQYF.

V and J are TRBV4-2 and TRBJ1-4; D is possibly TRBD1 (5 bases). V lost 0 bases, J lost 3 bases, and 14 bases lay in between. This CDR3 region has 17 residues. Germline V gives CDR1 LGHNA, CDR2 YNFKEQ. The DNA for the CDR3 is TGTGCCAGCAGCCAAGATGGGGGAAACGGGGCTAATGAAAAACTGTTTTTT. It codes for CASSQDGGNGANEKLFF.